The sequence of this T cell receptor (beta chain) was determined in a study of OX40 agonist ivuxolimab in advanced cancers. Overall study: Participants could have had prior anti-PD-1, anti-PD-L1 or anti-CTLA-4 therapy, and 40% had some. Study-wide results and limits: Low normalized T-cell clonal expansion also characterized some of the nonresponders.

To note about this clone: The target antigen is unknown.

In germline, CDR1 is MDHEN, CDR2 SYDVKM. The CDR3 totals 15 residues. Losses at the gene ends were 5 bases for V and 3 bases for J; bases not matched to a gene: 9. Produced via immunoSEQ multiplex PCR; TCRdb's table is partial and in-frame only. The sample consists of approximately 66,000 clones, 80% to 90% of them appearing once. At cycle 4 day 1, cycle 7 day 1, and baseline, blood was sampled. The chain combines TRBV28 with TRBJ1-1, with TRBD1 identical over 7 bases. The sequenced sample was CD4+ or CD8+ T cells sorted from blood, obtained in a trial of the OX40 agonist ivuxolimab. The source of this sequence is an adult with an advanced solid tumor such as melanoma, head and neck, liver or kidney cancer. In DNA form, the CDR3 reads TGTGCCAGCAGTGAGACAGGGATGAGGGACACTGAAGCTTTCTTT. As protein: CASSETGMRDTEAFF.